The 24 T cell receptor beta chains reported below all come from one sample, sequenced in a study of cytomegalovirus exposure and HLA in healthy donors. It was with 60 Vbeta and 13 Jbeta primers that the PCR ran. The method was immunoSEQ multiplex PCR; TCRdb's version includes in-frame clones alone and lacks a portion of them. The sample has approximately 200,000 clones, 82% seen once. The sample taken for sequencing was PBMCs. The source is a boy aged 2 to 10 in good health and CMV-seronegative.

On this clone itself: Other DNA variants within this sample encode the same CDR3. The chain couples TRBV18 to TRBJ2-5, with D tentatively TRBD2 (7 bases). The CDR3 covers 15 residues. Germline values: CDR1 KGHSH, CDR2 LQKENI. V was cut by 2 bases and J by 4 bases, with 14 bases left in between. The CDR3 DNA reads TGTGCCAGCTCACCAGGAACAGGGAGGGGAGAGACCCAGTACTTC. Translation: CASSPGTGRGETQYF.

The gene calls are TRBV11-1 and TRBJ1-4; D is perhaps TRBD1 (5 bases). Germline values: CDR1 SGHAT, CDR2 FQDESV (reference sequence). The CDR3 has 15 amino acids. V shed 6 bases and J shed 5 bases, with 16 bases lying between them. The DNA of the CDR3 is TGTGCCAGCAGTCAATCCCCCAGGGAAAATGAAAAACTGTTTTTT. Encoded protein: CASSQSPRENEKLFF.

This clone was seen a handful of times. The gene calls are TRBV10-3 and TRBJ1-2, with D possibly TRBD1 on 5 matching bases. CDR1 is ENHRY, CDR2 SYGVKD, per germline. V lost 11 bases to trimming and J lost 6 bases, with 22 bases between them. The CDR3 runs 14 residues. CDR3 residues: CAAGRAEDVNGYTF. In DNA form, the CDR3 reads TGTGCCGCGGGGCGAGCGGAGGACGTAAATGGCTACACCTTC.

V gene TRBV7-2 combines with J gene TRBJ2-1, with 10 bases that match TRBD2. There are 15 residues in the CDR3. Germline-derived CDR1 and CDR2 are SGHTA and FQGNSA. The trim removed 1 base at V and 9 bases at J, leaving 6 bases unmatched. The chain's CDR3 is CASSLGSLAGAEQFF. In DNA, the CDR3 is TGTGCCAGCAGCTTAGGGTCCCTAGCGGGGGCTGAGCAGTTCTTC.

V is TRBV19 and J is TRBJ2-5; D unclear. The germline V gene encodes CDR1 LNHDA and CDR2 SQIVND (reference sequence). This CDR3 is 13 amino acids long. Trimming stripped 6 bases from V and 3 bases from J, with 11 bases between. CDR3 sequence (DNA): TGTGCCAGTAGCAATCGAGAGAAAGAGACCCAGTACTTC. Its translation is CASSNREKETQYF.

This clone was picked up a small number of times. This chain joins TRBV4-2 and TRBJ2-3; 13 bases align to TRBD2. V shed 1 base, J shed 4 bases, and the junction held 2 bases outside the gene matches. The CDR3 runs 16 residues. Germline CDR1 reads LGHNA; CDR2 reads YNFKEQ. CDR3 sequence: CASSQGTSGGADTQYF. Here the CDR3 DNA reads TGTGCCAGCAGCCAAGGGACTAGCGGGGGCGCAGATACGCAGTATTTT.

The gene calls are TRBV5-1 and TRBJ1-1; D uncertain. The germline V gene encodes CDR1 SGHRS and CDR2 YFSETQ. Deletions cut 4 bases from V and 1 base from J, with 17 bases between. The CDR3 loop spans 16 amino acids. The CDR3 nucleotides are TGCGCCAGCAGCCTCGCGGATTGGGTGCCGAACACTGAAGCTTTCTTT. This translates into CASSLADWVPNTEAFF.

The chain couples TRBV2 to TRBJ1-1; D possibly corresponds to TRBD1 (5 bases). The CDR3 spans 15 residues. V was trimmed by 8 bases and J by 4 bases, leaving 20 bases between them. CDR1 and CDR2 (germline): SNHLY, FYNNEI. The CDR3 nucleotides read TGTGCCAGCTCACGGGGGTCAGGGCGGACCACTGAAGCTTTCTTT. It codes for CASSRGSGRTTEAFF. The entire variable domain, with the rest obtained from reference TRBV2 and TRBJ1-1, is as follows: EPEVTQTPSHQVTQMGQEVILRCVPISNHLYFYWYRQILGQKVEFLVSFYNNEISEKSEIFDDQFSVERPDGSNFTLKIRSTKLEDSAMYFCASSRGSGRTTEAFFGQGTRLTVV.

The CDR3 bases are TGTGCCAGCTCGGGACAGGCAGTTTTCTTT. Its protein is CASSGQAVFF. This sequence joins TRBV2 and TRBJ1-1, with 8 bases that match TRBD1. V lost 8 bases, J lost 13 bases, and 6 bases stayed unmatched. The length of the CDR3 is 10 residues. Germline V gene lookup returns CDR1 SNHLY and CDR2 FYNNEI.

This chain links TRBV7-2 with TRBJ1-6; 9 positions agree with TRBD1. This CDR3 is built from 15 residues. Trimming removed 5 bases from V and 5 bases from J; junction bases left unmatched: 4. Germline-derived CDR1 and CDR2 are SGHTA and FQGNSA. The CDR3 spells CASSLRQGDNSPLHF. Written as DNA, the CDR3 is TGTGCCAGCAGCCTACGACAGGGGGATAATTCACCCCTCCACTTT.

The CDR3 spells CASSFAGATETQYF. The CDR3 DNA reads TGTGCCAGCAGCTTCGCAGGGGCGACGGAGACCCAGTACTTC. The chain uses TRBV7-8 and TRBJ2-5, with D possibly TRBD1 on 6 matching bases. The V end was cut by 3 bases, the J end by 5 bases, with 13 bases between. CDR1 SGHVS and CDR2 FQNEAQ come from the germline V gene. The CDR3 is 14 amino acids.

The chain combines TRBV6-5 with TRBJ2-3; 9 bases line up with TRBD2. The trim removed 2 bases at V and 5 bases at J, leaving 5 bases unmatched. The CDR3 length is 15 residues. Germline V gives CDR1 MNHEY, CDR2 SVGAGI. The CDR3 loop reads CASSYAGGQEDTQYF. The CDR3 bases are TGTGCCAGCAGTTACGCGGGGGGGCAGGAAGATACGCAGTATTTT.

The genes are TRBV11-2 and TRBJ1-6; a weak D match, TRBD1 (6 bases). The V gene lost 5 bases and the J gene lost 3 bases, with 20 bases spanning the gap. Germline V lookup: CDR1 SGHAT, CDR2 FQNNGV. This CDR3 spans 18 amino acids. CDR3 DNA: TGTGCCAGCAGCGACAGGTTTCTCCACCAACTCTATAATTCACCCCTCCACTTT. Translated, it gives CASSDRFLHQLYNSPLHF.

The chain has TRBV7-2 and TRBJ2-3; 9 bases align to TRBD2. Unmatched junction bases numbered 4, after V lost 6 bases and J lost 0 bases. This CDR3 spans 15 amino acids. The germline CDR1 and CDR2 sequences are SGHTA and FQGNSA. This CDR3 reads CASSFSGGSTDTQYF. CDR3 sequence (DNA): TGTGCCAGCAGTTTTAGCGGGGGAAGCACAGATACGCAGTATTTT.

This chain links TRBV1 with TRBJ2-7; TRBD2, the table's D call, lacks a check against the DNA. TRBV1 is deemed a pseudogene. The CDR3 is 17 amino acids. For the CDR3, the DNA is TGCACCAGCAGCCATTTTAGAGTGGGGGGGATTGCCTACGAGCAGTACTTC. Translated: CTSSHFRVGGIAYEQYF.

The chain uses TRBV7-6 and TRBJ2-7; TRBD1 matches 9 bases. V lost 1 base, J lost 4 bases, and 5 bases stayed unmatched. The CDR3 covers 15 residues. Per germline, CDR1 SGHVS and CDR2 FNYEAQ. The CDR3 nucleotides are TGTGCCAGCAGCTTAGGGGCGGGACAGGGTTACGAGCAGTACTTC. It codes for CASSLGAGQGYEQYF.

This clone appeared once. The V and J genes are TRBV7-2 and TRBJ2-1; TRBD2 aligns across 11 bases. V lost 2 bases to trimming and J lost 9 bases; unmatched junction nucleotides: 6. The germline gives CDR1 SGHTA, CDR2 FQGNSA. The CDR3 has 15 residues. The CDR3 reads CASSLIAGGPREQFF. The CDR3, as DNA: TGTGCCAGCAGCTTAATAGCGGGGGGGCCTCGTGAGCAGTTCTTC. Supplemented by reference TRBV7-2 and TRBJ2-1, the full variable domain reads GAGVSQSPSNKVTEKGKDVELRCDPISGHTALYWYRQSLGQGLEFLIYFQGNSAPDKSGLPSDRFSAERTGGSVSTLTIQRTQQEDSAVYLCASSLIAGGPREQFFGPGTRLTVL.

The J gene is TRBJ2-1, the V gene TRBV27; 8 bases align to TRBD2. Germline V CDR1 and CDR2: MNHEY, SMNVEV (reference sequence). The CDR3 spans 21 residues. The ends lost 0 bases at V and 10 bases at J; junction bases unmatched: 26. The DNA for the CDR3 is TGTGCCAGCAGTTTATCTCAGGAAATACAACCGGGACTAGGGACCATCCCAGAGCAGTTCTTC. Its translation: CASSLSQEIQPGLGTIPEQFF.

V usage is TRBV11-2 and J usage is TRBJ2-5; a possible D gene is TRBD1 (6 bases). The V gene lost 5 bases and the J gene lost 1 base, with 14 bases spanning the gap. The CDR3 extends over 15 amino acids. Germline assignment: CDR1 SGHAT and CDR2 FQNNGV. The chain's CDR3 is CASSEPEDSQETQYF. The CDR3 DNA is TGTGCCAGCAGCGAACCAGAGGACAGCCAAGAGACCCAGTACTTC.

The chain combines TRBV19 with TRBJ1-1; possible D gene TRBD1, 5 bases. This CDR3 has 15 residues. Germline V gene data show CDR1 as LNHDA and CDR2 as SQIVND (reference sequence). V shed 1 base and J shed 1 base, with 10 bases lying between them. In DNA, the CDR3 is TGTGCCAGTAGTATAGGGGGACTGAGGAACACTGAAGCTTTCTTT. It specifies CASSIGGLRNTEAFF.

V and J are TRBV2 and TRBJ1-1; 7 bases match TRBD1. CDR1 and CDR2 (germline): SNHLY, FYNNEI. This CDR3 contains 15 residues. The junction had 11 bases not matched to a gene; V was cut back by 6 bases and J by 4 bases. CDR3 protein: CASSPGQALGTEAFF. The CDR3 region has the DNA TGTGCCAGCAGCCCCGGACAGGCCTTGGGCACTGAAGCTTTCTTT.

CDR3 region: CASSPEDSLNEQFF. CDR3 in DNA: TGTGCCAGCAGCCCGGAAGACTCGCTCAATGAGCAGTTCTTC. The chain is built from TRBV4-2 and TRBJ2-1; no firm D call. This CDR3 is 14 amino acids long. CDR1 is LGHNA, CDR2 YNFKEQ, per germline. Trimming took 4 bases from V and 6 from J, leaving 13 bases between them.

This clone has a handful of counts. This sequence joins TRBV2 and TRBJ1-5; D uncertain. CDR3 length: 15 amino acids. V was clipped by 7 bases and J by 0 bases, with 13 bases between them. Germline lookup yields CDR1 SNHLY and CDR2 FYNNEI. The CDR3 DNA sequence: TGTGCCAGCAAGAGCGGTCTCGATAGCAATCAGCCCCAGCATTTT. Residues: CASKSGLDSNQPQHF.

The rearrangement joins TRBV4-3 to TRBJ2-2; 8 nucleotides line up with TRBD2. The CDR3 is made up of 17 amino acids. Trimming at V came to 4 bases and at J to 4 bases, leaving 11 bases not matched to a gene. CDR1 LGHNA and CDR2 YSLEER come from the germline V gene. CDR3 protein: CASSPPTGGGGTGELFF. The DNA of the CDR3 is TGCGCCAGCAGCCCCCCGACGGGGGGGGGTGGCACCGGGGAGCTGTTTTTT.